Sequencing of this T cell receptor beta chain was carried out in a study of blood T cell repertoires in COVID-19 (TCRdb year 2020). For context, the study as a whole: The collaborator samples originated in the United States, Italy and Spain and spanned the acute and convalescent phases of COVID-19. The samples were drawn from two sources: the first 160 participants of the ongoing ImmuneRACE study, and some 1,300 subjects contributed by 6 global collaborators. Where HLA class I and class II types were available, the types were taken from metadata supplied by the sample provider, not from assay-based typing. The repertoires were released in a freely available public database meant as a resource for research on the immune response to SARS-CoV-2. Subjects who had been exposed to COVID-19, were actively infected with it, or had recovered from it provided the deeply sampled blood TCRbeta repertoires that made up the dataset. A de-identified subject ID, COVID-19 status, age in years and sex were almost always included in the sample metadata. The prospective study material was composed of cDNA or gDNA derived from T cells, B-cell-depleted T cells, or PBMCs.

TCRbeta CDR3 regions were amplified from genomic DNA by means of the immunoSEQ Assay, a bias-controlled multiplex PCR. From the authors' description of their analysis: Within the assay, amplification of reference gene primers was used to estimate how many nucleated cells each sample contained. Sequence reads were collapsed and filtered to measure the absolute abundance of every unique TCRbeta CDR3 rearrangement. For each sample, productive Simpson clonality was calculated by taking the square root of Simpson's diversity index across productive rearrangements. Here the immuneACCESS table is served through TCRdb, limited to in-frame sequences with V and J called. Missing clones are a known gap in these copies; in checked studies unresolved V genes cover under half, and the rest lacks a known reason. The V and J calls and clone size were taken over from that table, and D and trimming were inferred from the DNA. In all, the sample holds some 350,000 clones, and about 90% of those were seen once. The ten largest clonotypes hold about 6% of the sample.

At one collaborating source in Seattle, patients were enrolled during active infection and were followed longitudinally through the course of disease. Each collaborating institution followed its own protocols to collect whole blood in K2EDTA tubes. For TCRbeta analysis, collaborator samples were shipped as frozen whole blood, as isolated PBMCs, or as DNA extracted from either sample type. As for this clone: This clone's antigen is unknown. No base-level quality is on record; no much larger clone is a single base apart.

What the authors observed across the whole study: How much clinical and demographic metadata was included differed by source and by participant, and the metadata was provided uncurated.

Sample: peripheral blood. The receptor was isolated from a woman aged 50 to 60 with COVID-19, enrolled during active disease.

The DNA is TGTGCCAGCAGCTTCGTTCGGAGGGCCGTTGCCGAGCAGTACTTC. This yields the protein CASSFVRRAVAEQYF. The rearranged segments are TRBV13 and TRBJ2-7, and perhaps TRBD2 as D gene, on 6 matching bases. CDR1 PRHDT and CDR2 FYEKMQ were looked up in the germline V gene (reference sequence). Including cysteine and phenylalanine, the CDR3 has 15 amino acids. Only the CDR3 DNA stays, 45 bases, in frame from base 1. A distance of 18 bases separates the germline ends of V and J, which lose 3 bases and 6 bases respectively.